The present T cell receptor (beta chain) was sequenced within a study of OX40 agonist ivuxolimab in advanced cancers. Study in general: A male proportion of 70% to 90% was recorded, with mean age 60 years and range roughly 20 to 85.

With V trimmed by 4 bases and J by 8 bases, 12 bases remained unmatched. CDR1 and CDR2 (germline): MNHNY, SVGAGI (reference sequence). The CDR3 length is 15 residues. Study findings and constraints: Average numbers of expanded clones were greater in CD8+ T cells than in CD4+.

Sequencing was performed with immunoSEQ multiplex PCR; in TCRdb, only in-frame clones are kept and a portion is missing. The table has about 93,000 clones, about 92% seen once. On this clone: What it binds is unknown.

The J gene is TRBJ1-2, the V gene TRBV6-6; 8 bases line up with TRBD1. Sequencing was performed on CD4+ or CD8+ T cells sorted from blood, taken in a trial of the OX40 agonist ivuxolimab. This TCR derives from an adult with an advanced solid tumor such as melanoma, head and neck, liver or kidney cancer. The CDR3 here is CASSSGQGGGWGYTF. The DNA for the CDR3 is TGTGCCAGCAGTTCTGGACAGGGCGGGGGATGGGGCTACACCTTC.